The rows below give T cell receptor beta chains drawn from one sample of a study of CD8 T cells in Susac syndrome. TCRdb itself ran the immunoSEQ multiplex PCR reads through MiXCR, one entry per CDR3 protein. This table has under 80,000 distinct CDR3 sequences, less than 95% appearing once. Material for sequencing was CD8+ T cells from PBMCs. Receptors originate from a human donor with multiple sclerosis. The CDR3 runs from the conserved cysteine through the conserved F or W. D genes are given only for firm matches. Clone size, where shown, is once, few, many, or a class for clones that have expanded.

D gene	clone size	V gene	J gene	CDR3 protein	CDR3 DNA
.	.	TRBV7-9	TRBJ2-5	CASIEGGQETQYF	TGTGCCAGCATCGAGGGCGGGCAAGAGACCCAGTACTTC
.	.	TRBV2	TRBJ1-1	CASSDRAGLMNTEAFF	TGTGCCAGCAGTGATCGGGCAGGACTGATGAACACTGAAGCTTTCTTT
.	.	TRBV27	TRBJ2-2	CASSLTTWGTGELFF	TGTGCCAGCAGTTTGACGACATGGGGCACCGGGGAGCTGTTTTTT
TRBD1	.	TRBV11-2	TRBJ1-4	CASSWGQVATNEKLFF	TGTGCCAGCAGCTGGGGACAGGTTGCAACTAATGAAAAACTGTTTTTT
TRBD2	once	TRBV7-9	TRBJ2-1	CASSTTSGRGDEQFF	TGTGCCAGCAGCACAACTAGCGGGAGAGGTGATGAGCAGTTCTTC
TRBD1	.	TRBV4-3	TRBJ2-7	CASSHFFLGQGPHEQYF	TGCGCCAGCAGCCATTTCTTCCTGGGACAGGGTCCTCACGAGCAGTACTTC
.	.	TRBV27	TRBJ1-1	CASSLSIDAALNTEAFF	TGTGCCAGCAGTTTATCGATCGATGCCGCACTCAATACCGAAGCTTTCTTT
.	.	TRBV29-1	TRBJ1-1	CSALGRKKMNTEAFF	TGCAGCGCCCTTGGTCGGAAGAAAATGAACACTGAAGCTTTCTTT
.	.	TRBV29-1	TRBJ2-7	CSVDLPDSYEQYF	TGCAGCGTTGATCTACCGGACTCCTACGAGCAGTACTTC
.	once	TRBV6-5	TRBJ2-5	CASSYSTETQYF	TGTGCCAGCAGTTACTCGACAGAGACCCAGTACTTC
.	.	TRBV27	TRBJ1-5	CASSQGTVNQPQHF	TGTGCCAGCAGTCAAGGGACGGTGAATCAGCCCCAGCATTTT
TRBD1	.	TRBV12-3/TRBV12-4	TRBJ2-5	CASSPGQGVVETQYF	TGTGCCAGCAGTCCGGGACAGGGAGTTGTTGAGACCCAGTACTTC
.	.	TRBV15	TRBJ2-4	CATSRVEGGGAKNIQYF	TGTGCCACCAGCAGAGTTGAGGGAGGCGGAGCCAAAAACATTCAGTACTTC
TRBD1	.	TRBV7-8	TRBJ2-2	CASSSGQGGLTGELFF	TGTGCCAGCAGCTCAGGACAGGGTGGCTTAACCGGGGAGCTGTTTTTT
.	.	TRBV7-9	TRBJ1-1	CASSLGRGAFF	TGTGCCAGCAGCTTAGGAAGGGGAGCTTTCTTT
.	.	TRBV12-3/TRBV12-4	TRBJ2-7	CASSLTVSSYEQYF	TGTGCCAGCAGTTTAACAGTAAGCTCCTACGAGCAGTACTTC
.	.	TRBV12-3/TRBV12-4	TRBJ1-5	CASSLGPVDSNQPQHF	TGTGCCAGCAGTTTAGGGCCAGTCGATAGCAATCAGCCCCAGCATTTT